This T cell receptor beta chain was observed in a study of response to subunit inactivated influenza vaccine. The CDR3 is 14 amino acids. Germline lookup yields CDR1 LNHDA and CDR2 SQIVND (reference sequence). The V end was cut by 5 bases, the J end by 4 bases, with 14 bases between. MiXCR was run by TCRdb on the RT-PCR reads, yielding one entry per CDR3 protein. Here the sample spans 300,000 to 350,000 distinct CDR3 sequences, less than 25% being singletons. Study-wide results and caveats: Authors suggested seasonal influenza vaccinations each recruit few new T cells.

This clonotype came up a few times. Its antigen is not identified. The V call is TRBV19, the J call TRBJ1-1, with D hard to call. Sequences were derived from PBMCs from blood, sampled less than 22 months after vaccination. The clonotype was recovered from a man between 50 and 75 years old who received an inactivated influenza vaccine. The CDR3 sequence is CASSFGFLGTEAFF. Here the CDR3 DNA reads TGTGCCAGTAGTTTCGGGTTTTTGGGCACTGAAGCTTTCTTT.